One TCR beta chain is described in this entry. Its antigen is currently not known. No base quality information exists; no much larger clone differs at one position. Other DNA sequences within the sample encode an identical CDR3. Including cysteine and phenylalanine, the CDR3 has 14 amino acids. The entry retains the CDR3 DNA only, 42 bases that are in frame from base 1. The V and J ends are trimmed by 6 bases and 4 bases, leaving 15 bases between them. Looking up the germline V gene yields CDR1 MDHEN and CDR2 SYDVKM. These data originate in a study of OX40 agonist ivuxolimab in advanced cancers. Looking at the study overall: Ivuxolimab was a fully human IgG2 agonistic monoclonal antibody targeting the costimulatory receptor OX40 (CD134). Intravenous ivuxolimab was administered to patients every 2 weeks at six dose levels: 0.01, 0.1, 0.3, 1.5, 3 and 10 mg/kg. Of the roughly 51 patients in dose escalation, about 20 had hepatocellular carcinoma, about 15 had melanoma, 9 had renal cell carcinoma and 9 had head and neck cancer. The dose-escalation cohort was roughly 87% male with a mean age of about 65 years, ranging from 23 to 79. Patients were allowed to have had prior anti-PD-1, anti-PD-L1 or anti-CTLA-4 therapy, and approximately 40% of the dose-escalation patients had been treated with checkpoint inhibitors. Partial responses occurred in three dose-escalation patients, of whom one had hepatocellular carcinoma and two had cutaneous melanoma. The purpose of peripheral TCRbeta sequencing was to test whether ivuxolimab changed TCR sequence diversity and led to clonal T-cell expansion. The paper covers the monotherapy dose-escalation part of the phase I ivuxolimab trial, which included N ≈ 50 patients. What the authors observed across the whole study: After ivuxolimab, more expanded clones were found on average in CD8+ T cells than in CD4+ T cells. At doses from 0.1 to 3.0 mg/kg, clonal expansion was seen in both CD4+ and CD8+ blood T cells between baseline and week 6. Low levels of normalized T-cell clonal expansion were also seen in some nonresponding patients. Which antigens the clonally expanded peripheral T cells were specific for was not determined. In the 0.1-3.0 mg/kg groups, partial responders had among the lowest normalized peripheral clonal expansion, particularly in CD8+ T cells.

For sequencing of the TCRbeta CDR3 region, genomic DNA was extracted from the sorted cells. TCRbeta CDR3 regions were sequenced using the immunoSEQ Assay. Here the immuneACCESS table is served through TCRdb, limited to in-frame sequences with V and J called. Missing clones are a known gap in these copies; in checked studies unresolved V genes cover under half, and the rest lacks a known reason. Within this sample are around 150,000 clones, with approximately 94% of them counted one time only. Clones ranked in the top ten supply under 1.3% of the sample. Patients with autoimmune disease history or receiving systemic immunosuppression were excluded from the trial. Peripheral blood for TCR sequencing was drawn from every dose cohort at baseline, at cycle 4 day 1 and at cycle 7 day 1. Samples were obtained from an open-label, multicenter, first-in-human phase I dose-escalation trial of ivuxolimab. Adults with locally advanced or metastatic melanoma, renal cell carcinoma, hepatocellular carcinoma or head and neck squamous cell carcinoma were enrolled in the trial. Before TCR sequencing, CD4+ T cells and CD8+ T cells from peripheral blood were sorted into separate populations.

This clonotype originated in an adult with an advanced solid tumor such as melanoma, head and neck, liver or kidney cancer. Specimen: CD4+ or CD8+ T cells sorted from blood, collected in a trial of the OX40 agonist ivuxolimab. The chain uses TRBV28 and TRBJ1-2, with a weak D call of TRBD1 (5 bases match). The sequenced DNA: TGTGCCAGCAGCCTAGGTGGGGGGAGCTATGGCTACACCTTC. This is translated as CASSLGGGSYGYTF.